These T cell receptor beta chains were read from a single sample in a study of shared clonotypes between healthy human individuals. Sequencing was performed with immunoSEQ multiplex PCR; in TCRdb, only in-frame clones are kept and a portion is missing. The data contain 2,100,000 or so clones, more than 90% of them singletons. Source material: naive CD4+ T cells sorted from blood. The receptors were gathered from a man in his late teens or twenties in good health. Both conserved end residues are part of each CDR3. A D gene is named only where the DNA matches it firmly. Only some rows state a clone size, as once, few, many or a class for expanded clones.

d_gene: .; v_gene: TRBV19; abundance: .; j_gene: TRBJ2-7; CDR3aa: CASSIDPRGAYEQYF; CDR3nt: TGTGCCAGTAGTATAGATCCCAGGGGAGCGTACGAGCAGTACTTC
d_gene: TRBD1; v_gene: TRBV28; abundance: .; j_gene: TRBJ1-3; CDR3aa: CASKTGASGNTIYF; CDR3nt: TGTGCCAGCAAAACAGGGGCCTCTGGAAACACCATATATTTT
d_gene: TRBD2; v_gene: TRBV18; abundance: .; j_gene: TRBJ2-7; CDR3aa: CASSPPGTSSYEQYF; CDR3nt: TGTGCCAGCTCACCACCGGGGACTAGCTCCTACGAGCAGTACTTC
d_gene: .; v_gene: TRBV6-4; abundance: .; j_gene: TRBJ1-3; CDR3aa: CASSEWAGNTIYF; CDR3nt: TGTGCCAGCAGTGAATGGGCTGGAAACACCATATATTTT
d_gene: .; v_gene: TRBV7-9; abundance: once; j_gene: TRBJ1-3; CDR3aa: CASRMGGPSGNTIYF; CDR3nt: TGTGCCAGCAGGATGGGGGGTCCCTCTGGAAACACCATATATTTT
d_gene: .; v_gene: TRBV9; abundance: .; j_gene: TRBJ1-6; CDR3aa: CASSDTATINSPLHF; CDR3nt: TGTGCCAGCAGCGATACAGCGACAATTAATTCACCCCTCCACTTT
d_gene: .; v_gene: TRBV10-2; abundance: .; j_gene: TRBJ2-2; CDR3aa: CASVPEGANTGELFF; CDR3nt: TGCGCCAGCGTTCCTGAAGGGGCGAACACCGGGGAGCTGTTTTTT
d_gene: TRBD2; v_gene: TRBV13; abundance: .; j_gene: TRBJ2-5; CDR3aa: CASSAYGLAQETQYF; CDR3nt: TGTGCCAGCAGCGCTTACGGACTAGCCCAAGAGACCCAGTACTTC
d_gene: .; v_gene: TRBV4-1; abundance: .; j_gene: TRBJ1-2; CDR3aa: CASSPTPNYGYTF; CDR3nt: TGCGCCAGCAGCCCTACCCCTAACTATGGCTACACCTTC
d_gene: TRBD1; v_gene: TRBV7-9; abundance: once; j_gene: TRBJ1-1; CDR3aa: CASSPRQGDNTEAFF; CDR3nt: TGTGCCAGCAGCCCCAGACAGGGTGATAACACTGAAGCTTTCTTT
d_gene: TRBD2; v_gene: TRBV18; abundance: .; j_gene: TRBJ2-3; CDR3aa: CASSPGLASDTQYF; CDR3nt: TGTGCCAGCTCACCGGGACTAGCATCAGATACGCAGTATTTT
d_gene: .; v_gene: TRBV9; abundance: .; j_gene: TRBJ1-2; CDR3aa: CASSVSPGDYGYTF; CDR3nt: TGTGCCAGCAGCGTATCCCCAGGGGACTATGGCTACACCTTC
d_gene: .; v_gene: TRBV5-4; abundance: .; j_gene: TRBJ2-2; CDR3aa: CASRGTETGELFF; CDR3nt: TGTGCCAGCAGAGGGACGGAGACCGGGGAGCTGTTTTTT
d_gene: .; v_gene: TRBV7-2; abundance: .; j_gene: TRBJ1-2; CDR3aa: CASSLRVESYGYTF; CDR3nt: TGTGCCAGCAGCTTACGTGTAGAATCCTATGGCTACACCTTC
d_gene: .; v_gene: TRBV9; abundance: .; j_gene: TRBJ1-1; CDR3aa: CASSATELYTEAFF; CDR3nt: TGTGCCAGCAGCGCGACGGAGTTGTACACTGAAGCTTTCTTT
d_gene: TRBD1; v_gene: TRBV6-5; abundance: .; j_gene: TRBJ1-1; CDR3aa: CASSYMTGRVAFF; CDR3nt: TGTGCCAGCAGTTACATGACAGGGCGGGTAGCTTTCTTT
d_gene: .; v_gene: TRBV18; abundance: .; j_gene: TRBJ2-7; CDR3aa: CASSTGTGTYEQYF; CDR3nt: TGTGCCAGCTCCACGGGGACTGGGACCTACGAGCAGTACTTC
d_gene: .; v_gene: TRBV18; abundance: .; j_gene: TRBJ2-7; CDR3aa: CASSPDRNEQYF; CDR3nt: TGTGCCAGCTCTCCAGACAGGAACGAGCAGTACTTC